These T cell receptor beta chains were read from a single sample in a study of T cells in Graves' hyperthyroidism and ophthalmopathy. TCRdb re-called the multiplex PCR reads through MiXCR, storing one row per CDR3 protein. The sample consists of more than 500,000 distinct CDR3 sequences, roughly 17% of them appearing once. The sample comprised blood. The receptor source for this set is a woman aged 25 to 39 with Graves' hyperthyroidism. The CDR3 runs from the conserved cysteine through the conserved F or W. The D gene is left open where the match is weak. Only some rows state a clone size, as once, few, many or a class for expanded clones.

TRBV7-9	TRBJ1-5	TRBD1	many	TGTGCCAGCAGCCGACAGGGGGCAAATCAGCCCCAGCATTTT	CASSRQGANQPQHF
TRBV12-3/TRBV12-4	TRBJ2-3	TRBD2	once	TGTGCCAGCAGTCAGACTAGCGGGAGTTACCGGCCGCTCACAGATACGCAGTATTTT	CASSQTSGSYRPLTDTQYF
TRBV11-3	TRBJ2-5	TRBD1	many	TGTGCCAGCAGCTTCCTCGGGGACAGCACCGAAGAGACCCAGTACTTC	CASSFLGDSTEETQYF
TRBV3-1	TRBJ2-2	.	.	TGTGCCAGCAGCCAAGTTTTTAATAGCGCGGGCGGGGAGCTGTTTTTT	CASSQVFNSAGGELFF
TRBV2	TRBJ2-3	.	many	TGTGCCAGCAGGGGCTGGACAGATACGCAGTATTTT	CASRGWTDTQYF
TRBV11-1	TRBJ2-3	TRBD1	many	TGTGCCAGCAGCCGAAGACAGGGGATCACAGATACGCAGTATTTT	CASSRRQGITDTQYF
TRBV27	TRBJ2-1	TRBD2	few	TGTGCCACGGGACTAGCGGGAGTAGGTGAGCAGTTCTTC	CATGLAGVGEQFF
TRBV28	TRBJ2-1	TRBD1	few	TGTGCCAGCAGTCTACGCCCGGGGGACAGGGTCTCCTACAATGAGCAGCTCTTC	CASSLRPGDRVSYNEQLF
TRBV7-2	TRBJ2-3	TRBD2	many	TGTGCCAGCAGCTTACGTAGGACTAGAGGCACAGATACGCAGTATTTT	CASSLRRTRGTDTQYF
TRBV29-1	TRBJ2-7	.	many	TGCAGCGTGTGGCGGACAGAACGCGAGCAGTACTTC	CSVWRTEREQYF
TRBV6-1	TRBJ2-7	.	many	TGTGCCAGCAGTGTCTTACAGGGAGGCCCAGAGGAGCAGTACTTC	CASSVLQGGPEEQYF
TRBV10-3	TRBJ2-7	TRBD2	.	TGTGCCATCAGTCCCGGGACTATTTACGAGCAGTACTTC	CAISPGTIYEQYF
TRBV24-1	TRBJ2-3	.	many	TGTGCCACCAGTGATCGCGGGACACTCCGCACAGATACGCAGTATTTT	CATSDRGTLRTDTQYF
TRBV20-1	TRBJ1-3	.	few	TGCAGTGCACCGGGGGAGGAGGGAAACACCATATATTTT	CSAPGEEGNTIYF
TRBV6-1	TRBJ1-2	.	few	TGTGCCAGCAGTGATCTTTGGAGGGTCGCCAGTTTGGGCTACACCTTC	CASSDLWRVASLGYTF
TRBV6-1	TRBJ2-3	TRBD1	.	TGTGCCAGCAGTACACGATCGGGACAGGGGTCGATAGATACGCAGTATTTT	CASSTRSGQGSIDTQYF
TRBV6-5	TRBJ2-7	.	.	TGTGCCAGCAGTTACTCTCGAGGAATCGAGCAGTACTTC	CASSYSRGIEQYF
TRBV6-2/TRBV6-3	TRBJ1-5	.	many	TGTGCCAGCAGTTACTCGAGAGGTTCGGGCAATCAGCCCCAGCATTTT	CASSYSRGSGNQPQHF
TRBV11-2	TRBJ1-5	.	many	TGTGCCAGCAGCCAAGGTACAGGCCAGCCCCAGCATTTT	CASSQGTGQPQHF
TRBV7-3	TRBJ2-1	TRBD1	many	TGTGCCAGCAGCTTAACCGCAGGGGGCAATGAGCAGTTCTTC	CASSLTAGGNEQFF
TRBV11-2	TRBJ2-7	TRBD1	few	TGTGCCAGCAGCCCCCCGGACAGGGCACGCTACGAGCAGTACTTC	CASSPPDRARYEQYF
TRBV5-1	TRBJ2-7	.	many	TGCGCCAGCAGCTTGGCCACAGGGTTCTACGAGCAGTACTTC	CASSLATGFYEQYF
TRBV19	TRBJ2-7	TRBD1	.	TGTGCCAGTAGTGATGGCCAGGGGGTAACCTACGAGCAGTACTTC	CASSDGQGVTYEQYF
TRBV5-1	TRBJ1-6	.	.	TGCGCCAGCAGCTTGGAAGGAGGTCGGTCCTCACCCCTCCACTTT	CASSLEGGRSSPLHF
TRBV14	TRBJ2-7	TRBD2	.	TGTGCCAGCAGTCCGACTAGCCCTAGATACGAGCAGTACTTC	CASSPTSPRYEQYF
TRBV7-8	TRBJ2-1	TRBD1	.	TGTGCCAGCAGCCGCTCTGCGACAGGGGAGCAGTTCTTC	CASSRSATGEQFF
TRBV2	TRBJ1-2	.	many	TGTGCCAGCAGCGCTCGATATGGCTACACCTTC	CASSARYGYTF
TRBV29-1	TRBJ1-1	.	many	TGCAGCGTTGAAGGGAAAGCGGGCAGAGGGGGGCCTTTCTTT	CSVEGKAGRGGPFF
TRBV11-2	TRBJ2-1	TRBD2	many	TGTGCCAGCAGCTCCCGAACGACTAGCGCCTACAATGAGCAGTTCTTC	CASSSRTTSAYNEQFF
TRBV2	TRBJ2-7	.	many	TGTGCCAGCAGTGTATGGGAGGCCGCCTCCTACGAGCAGTACTTC	CASSVWEAASYEQYF
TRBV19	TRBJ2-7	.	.	TGTGCCAGTAGTAGGCAGGACGGGTACGAGCAGTACTTC	CASSRQDGYEQYF
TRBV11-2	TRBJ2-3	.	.	TGTGCCAGCAGCGAACAGGGCATGGGCACGCAGTATTTT	CASSEQGMGTQYF
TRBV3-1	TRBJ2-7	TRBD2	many	TGTGCCAGCAGCCAAACTCCGGGGGGGGGCTACGAGCAGTACTTC	CASSQTPGGGYEQYF
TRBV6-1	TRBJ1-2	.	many	TGTGCCAGCAGCCCCGATGTCGTGGTTGGCTACACCTTC	CASSPDVVVGYTF
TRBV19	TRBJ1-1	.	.	TGTGCCAGTGTGTGGGGTAGTGGAACTGAAGCTTTCTTT	CASVWGSGTEAFF